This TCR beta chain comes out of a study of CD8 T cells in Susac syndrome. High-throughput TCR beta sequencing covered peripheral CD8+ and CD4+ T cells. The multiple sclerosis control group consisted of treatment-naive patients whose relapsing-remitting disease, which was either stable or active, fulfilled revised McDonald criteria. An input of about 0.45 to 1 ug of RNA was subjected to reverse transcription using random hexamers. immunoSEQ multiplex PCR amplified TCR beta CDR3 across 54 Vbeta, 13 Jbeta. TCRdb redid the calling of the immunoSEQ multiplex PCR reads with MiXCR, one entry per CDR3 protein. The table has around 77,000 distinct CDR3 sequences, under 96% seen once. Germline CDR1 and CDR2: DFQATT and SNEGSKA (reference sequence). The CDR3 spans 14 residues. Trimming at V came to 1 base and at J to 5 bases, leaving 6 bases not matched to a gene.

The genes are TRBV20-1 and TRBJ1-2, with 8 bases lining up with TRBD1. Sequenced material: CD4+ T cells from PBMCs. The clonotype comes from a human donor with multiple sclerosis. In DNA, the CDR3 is TGCAGTGCTAGAGGCGGACAGGGTTTGTATGGCTACACCTTC. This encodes CSARGGQGLYGYTF.